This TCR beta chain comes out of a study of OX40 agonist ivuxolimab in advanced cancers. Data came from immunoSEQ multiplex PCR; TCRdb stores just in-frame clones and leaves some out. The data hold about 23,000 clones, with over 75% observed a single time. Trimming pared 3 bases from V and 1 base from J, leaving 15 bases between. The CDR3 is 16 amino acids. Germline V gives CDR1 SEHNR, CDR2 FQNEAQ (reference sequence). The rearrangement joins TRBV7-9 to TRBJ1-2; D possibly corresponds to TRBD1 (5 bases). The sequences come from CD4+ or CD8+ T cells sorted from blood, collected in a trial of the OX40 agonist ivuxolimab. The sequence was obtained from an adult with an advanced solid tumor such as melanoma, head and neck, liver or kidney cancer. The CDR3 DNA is TGTGCCAGCAGCTTGGGACCGGGACTGAATAACTATGGCTACACCTTC. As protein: CASSLGPGLNNYGYTF.